Below, 22 T cell receptor beta chains from the same sample are listed, as sequenced in a study of monozygotic twins with inflammatory bowel disease (dated by TCRdb to about 2019). The library relied on 5' RACE. Sequencing used an Illumina HiSeq 2500. Through TCRdb reprocessing, the reads give one entry per CDR3 protein sequence; DNA is omitted. The table held for this sample gives approximately 300,000 distinct CDR3 sequences. Of the sample, roughly 5.2% falls within the top ten clones. Input material: blood. Receptors originate from a human donor with ulcerative colitis or Crohn's disease, or a healthy co-twin of an affected twin (not recorded which).

CDR3 sequence: CASSLVALPGTQYF. V usage is TRBV7-2 and J usage is TRBJ2-5; there is no DNA to check the TCRdb D call of TRBD1. Germline V gene lookup returns CDR1 SGHTA and CDR2 FQGNSA. The CDR3 totals 14 residues.

This chain connects TRBV29-1 to TRBJ2-6; TCRdb proposes TRBD1, but this gene call is untestable without DNA. Germline values: CDR1 SQVTM, CDR2 ANQGSEA. The CDR3 loop spans 17 amino acids. The CDR3 loop reads CSVEVTGGNSGANVLTF.

The chain recombines TRBV9 with TRBJ1-3; without DNA, the TCRdb call of TRBD1 cannot be checked. This CDR3 comprises 16 residues. The germline CDR1 and CDR2 sequences are SGDLS and YYNGEE. The CDR3 loop reads CASSVTQGYSGNTIYF.

The genes are TRBV29-1 and TRBJ2-2; TCRdb designates TRBD1, a call that cannot be tested without DNA. This CDR3 is 14 amino acids long. From germline, CDR1 is SQVTM and CDR2 ANQGSEA. The CDR3 is CSVVGGAVGGELFF.

The chain couples TRBV10-3 to TRBJ1-1; TCRdb lists TRBD1, though no DNA is available to test this call. Germline loops: CDR1 ENHRY, CDR2 SYGVKD. CDR3 size: 15 residues. Here the CDR3 reads CAIRADTGMNTEAFF.

This rearrangement joins TRBV20-1 to TRBJ2-5; with no DNA, the TCRdb D assignment of TRBD1 cannot be verified. The CDR3 is 13 amino acids. Germline CDR1 reads DFQATT; CDR2 reads SNEGSKA (reference sequence). The CDR3: CSARASGVETQYF.

V and J are TRBV6-4 and TRBJ1-5. This CDR3 contains 13 residues. Germline V gene lookup returns CDR1 MRHNA and CDR2 SNTAGT. This CDR3 is CASSEAVNQPQHF.

The gene calls are TRBV6-2 or TRBV6-3 and TRBJ1-5. The CDR3 totals 11 residues. Germline CDR1 reads MNHEY; CDR2 reads SVGEGT. The CDR3 here is CASSYCQPQHF.

The gene calls are TRBV4-1 and TRBJ2-1; there is no DNA to check the TCRdb D call of TRBD2. Germline values: CDR1 MGHRA, CDR2 YSYEKL. This CDR3 spans 16 amino acids. The CDR3 here is CASSQIAGTLYNEQFF.

The rearrangement uses TRBV20-1 and TRBJ2-3; the D gene TCRdb calls, TRBD1, cannot be checked with no DNA. This CDR3 region has 13 residues. CDR1 and CDR2 (germline): DFQATT, SNEGSKA (reference sequence). The CDR3 region is CSARQGGTDTQYF.

V is TRBV5-1 and J is TRBJ2-6. The CDR3 has 17 amino acids. Germline V gene sequence: CDR1 SGHRS, CDR2 YFSETQ. The CDR3 region is CASSLSPIGSGANVLTF.

The rearrangement uses TRBV7-2 and TRBJ1-2; as DNA is missing, the TRBD1 call by TCRdb cannot be tested. CDR1 is SGHTA and CDR2 is FQGNSA in the germline V gene. This CDR3 is 14 amino acids long. CDR3 protein: CASSPRGEIYGYTF. Full variable domain (outside the CDR3, taken from reference TRBV7-2 and TRBJ1-2): GAGVSQSPSNKVTEKGKDVELRCDPISGHTALYWYRQSLGQGLEFLIYFQGNSAPDKSGLPSDRFSAERTGGSVSTLTIQRTQQEDSAVYLCASSPRGEIYGYTFGSGTRLTVV.

The J gene is TRBJ2-3, the V gene TRBV18. The CDR3 runs 14 residues. CDR1 is KGHSH, CDR2 LQKENI, per germline. CDR3 loop: CASSPRFGTDTQYF.

The chain recombines TRBV28 with TRBJ2-5; with no DNA, the TCRdb D assignment of TRBD2 cannot be verified. The germline V gene encodes CDR1 MDHEN and CDR2 SYDVKM. This CDR3 is built from 15 residues. The CDR3 loop is CASSDIAGGKETQYF.

The chain uses TRBV7-9 and TRBJ2-2; absent DNA, TCRdb's TRBD1 call cannot be checked. The CDR3 is 13 amino acids. CDR1 is SEHNR, CDR2 FQNEAQ, per germline (reference sequence). This chain's CDR3 is CASSPSGVGELFF.

The V call is TRBV6-1, the J call TRBJ2-2; with no DNA, the TCRdb D assignment of TRBD1 cannot be verified. Germline V gives CDR1 MNHNS, CDR2 SASEGT. The CDR3 covers 15 residues. The CDR3 is CASTRDRVFTGELFF.

The gene calls are TRBV20-1 and TRBJ2-3. The CDR3 is 13 residues long. Germline V gene sequence: CDR1 DFQATT, CDR2 SNEGSKA (reference sequence). The CDR3 loop reads CSARSSYTDTQYF.

V gene TRBV7-9 combines with J gene TRBJ2-5; TCRdb returns TRBD2, unconfirmable since there is no DNA. The CDR3 is 14 amino acids. The germline CDR1 and CDR2 sequences are SEHNR and FQNEAQ (reference sequence). This chain's CDR3 is CASNRGESIETQYF.

The chain employs TRBV5-1 and TRBJ1-2. The CDR3 is 13 residues long. Germline V gives CDR1 SGHRS, CDR2 YFSETQ. CDR3 amino acids: CASSLTVYLGYTF.

The chain couples TRBV6-5 to TRBJ2-7; there is no DNA to check the TCRdb D call of TRBD2. Germline CDR1 reads MNHEY; CDR2 reads SVGAGI. This CDR3 is built from 13 residues. CDR3 region: CASRTSGSYEQYF.

The chain recombines TRBV7-2 with TRBJ1-5. This CDR3 is 14 amino acids long. The germline gives CDR1 SGHTA, CDR2 FQGNSA. CDR3 protein: CASSLAQGNQPQHF.

V usage is TRBV5-1 and J usage is TRBJ2-2; TCRdb's D gene call, TRBD2, goes unchecked for lack of DNA. The CDR3 has 15 amino acids. The germline CDR1 and CDR2 sequences are SGHRS and YFSETQ. CDR3 region: CASSNSVSDTGELFF.